The clone carrying this T cell receptor (beta chain) appeared once. The data were obtained in a study of blood T cell repertoires in COVID-19. Study information: Nucleic acid was either cDNA or gDNA, and it came from T cells, B-cell-depleted T cells, or PBMCs.

Germline-derived CDR1 and CDR2 are SGHTA and FQGNSA. This CDR3 spans 14 amino acids. With 5 bases removed from V and 2 bases from J, the gap between germline ends came to 13 bases. Profiling relied on immunoSEQ multiplex PCR, and the TCRdb table lists in-frame clones only, not all of them. The sample carries around 400,000 clones, around 92% recorded once. Living in 20 to 30 US areas, the participants were between roughly 18 and 90 years of age. Which cohort a participant joined came from the clinical history participants gave. All recovered Cohort 3 donors got two negative PCRs, got clearance, or saw symptom resolution.

Sequencing input: PBMCs or T cells enriched from blood (not recorded which). The rearrangement uses TRBV7-2 and TRBJ2-7; D is ambiguous. The origin of this receptor is a woman in her thirties who had recovered from COVID-19. The CDR3 DNA follows: TGTGCCAGCAGCGTATCTACTCTAACCTACGAGCAGTACTTC. It yields the protein CASSVSTLTYEQYF.